The clone carrying this T cell receptor beta chain appeared a few times. Its antigen is unknown. The data belong to a study of T cell repertoires in cytomegalovirus infection. For the study at large: It can be stated that public TCR beta signatures indicated CMV infection as well as a matching HLA type. General study findings and limits: Adding up the frequency of public TCR beta families identified people who carried CMV plus the relevant HLA. Dominating the ex vivo response were HLA-C-restricted CMV-specific TCR beta clonotypes.

TCRdb fed the reads into MiXCR, producing one record per CDR3 protein. Counted here are under 850,000 distinct CDR3 sequences, approximately 40% occurring once; the ten biggest clones make up 2.5% to 3.5%. Germline CDR1 MGHRA, CDR2 YSYEKL. There are 16 residues in the CDR3. V was shortened by 4 bases and J by 0 bases, with 13 bases between the two germline ends. The TCR comes from a human donor in good health (CMV status not recorded). Some clones in this sample may be carry-over from other donors' samples. The rearrangement joins TRBV4-1 to TRBJ1-5; D unclear. What was sequenced was PBMCs. CDR3 region: CASSLTEIYSNQPQHF. The DNA of the CDR3 is TGCGCCAGCAGCCTAACAGAGATCTATAGCAATCAGCCCCAGCATTTT.